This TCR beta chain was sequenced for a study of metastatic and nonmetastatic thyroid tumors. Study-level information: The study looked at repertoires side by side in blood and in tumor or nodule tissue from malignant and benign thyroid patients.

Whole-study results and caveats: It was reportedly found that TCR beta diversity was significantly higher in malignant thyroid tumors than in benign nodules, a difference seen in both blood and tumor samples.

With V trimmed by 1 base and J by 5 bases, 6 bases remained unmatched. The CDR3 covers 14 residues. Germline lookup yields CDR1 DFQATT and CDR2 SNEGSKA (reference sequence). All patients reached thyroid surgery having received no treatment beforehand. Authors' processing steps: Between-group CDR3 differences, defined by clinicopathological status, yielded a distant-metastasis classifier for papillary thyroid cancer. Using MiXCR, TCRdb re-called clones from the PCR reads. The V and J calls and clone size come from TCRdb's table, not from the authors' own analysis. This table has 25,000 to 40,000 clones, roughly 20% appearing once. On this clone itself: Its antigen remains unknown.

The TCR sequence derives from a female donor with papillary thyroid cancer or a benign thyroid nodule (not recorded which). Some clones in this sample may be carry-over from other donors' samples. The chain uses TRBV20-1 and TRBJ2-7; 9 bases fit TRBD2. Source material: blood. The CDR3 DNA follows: TGCAGTGCTAGAGTGTCTAGCGGGACAAACGAGCAGTACTTC. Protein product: CSARVSSGTNEQYF.